These 2 T cell receptor beta chains originate from one sample sequenced in a study of T cells after posttransplantation cyclophosphamide. The assay was immunoSEQ multiplex PCR, and TCRdb's table has in-frame clones only and misses some. Here the sample spans some 4,500 clones, 73% being singletons. Methotrexate plus calcineurin inhibitor accompanied controls' myeloablative marrow transplants; sampling was 1 year later. Material: PBMCs, obtained around 320 days after allogeneic stem cell transplant with calcineurin inhibitor and methotrexate. These receptors came from a female patient aged 50-65 years who received an allogeneic stem cell transplant from an unrelated donor, was CMV-positive, and had acute and chronic GVHD. The graft donor may have given rise to some T cells.

This chain connects TRBV28 to TRBJ2-1; TRBD2 matches at 10 bases. Trimming took 1 base from V and 5 from J; bases not matched to a gene: 5. The CDR3 runs 16 residues. CDR1 and CDR2 (germline): MDHEN, SYDVKM. This CDR3 reads CASSLLEAGGNNEQFF. Here the CDR3 DNA reads TGTGCCAGCAGTTTATTGGAAGCGGGGGGGAACAATGAGCAGTTCTTC.

V is TRBV11-2 and J is TRBJ2-4, with D hard to call. The CDR3 is 14 amino acids. The germline V and J ends were trimmed by 4 bases and 0 bases, with 7 bases remaining between them. Germline values: CDR1 SGHAT, CDR2 FQNNGV. CDR3 residues: CASSYLLAKNIQYF. DNA for the CDR3: TGTGCCAGCAGCTATCTTCTAGCCAAAAACATTCAGTACTTC.